This T cell receptor (beta chain) was sequenced during a study of shared clonotypes between healthy human individuals. Study outcomes and limitations: Represented diversity (both genetic and exposure-history) was limited by the small number of donors.

This CDR3 region has 14 residues. Looked up from germline, CDR1 is SGDLS and CDR2 is YYNGEE. V shed 3 bases and J 5 bases; nucleotides not matched to a gene: 5. TCRdb's table, derived via immunoSEQ multiplex PCR, lists solely in-frame clones and lacks some. The sample lists some 2 million clones; about 94% were seen once. To note about this clone: Antigen: not known.

Naive CD8 cells comprised CD45RO-negative, CCR7-positively selected cells, excluding terminally differentiated effector memory CD45RA+ cells. This TCR derives from a man younger than 30 in good health. Material: naive CD8+ T cells sorted from blood. V is TRBV9 and J is TRBJ2-1, with 7 bases that match TRBD1. CDR3 coding DNA: TGTGCCAGCAGCGAGGGGGCTAACGACAATGAGCAGTTCTTC. Amino acids: CASSEGANDNEQFF.